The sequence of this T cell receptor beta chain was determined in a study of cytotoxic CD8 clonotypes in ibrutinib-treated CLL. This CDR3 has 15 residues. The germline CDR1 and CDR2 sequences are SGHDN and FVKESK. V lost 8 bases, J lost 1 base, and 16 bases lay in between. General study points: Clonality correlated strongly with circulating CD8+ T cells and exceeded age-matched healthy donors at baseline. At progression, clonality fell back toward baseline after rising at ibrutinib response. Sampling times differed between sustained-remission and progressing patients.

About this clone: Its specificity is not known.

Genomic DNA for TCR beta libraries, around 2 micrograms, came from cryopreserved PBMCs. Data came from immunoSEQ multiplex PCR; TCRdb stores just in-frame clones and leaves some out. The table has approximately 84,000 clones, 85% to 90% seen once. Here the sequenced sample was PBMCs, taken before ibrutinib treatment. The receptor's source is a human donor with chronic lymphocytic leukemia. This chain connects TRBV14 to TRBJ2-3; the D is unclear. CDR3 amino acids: CASGLKGPGTDTQYF. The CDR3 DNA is TGTGCCAGCGGTCTGAAAGGGCCTGGCACAGATACGCAGTATTTT. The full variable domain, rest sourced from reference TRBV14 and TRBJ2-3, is EAGVTQFPSHSVIEKGQTVTLRCDPISGHDNLYWYRRVMGKEIKFLLHFVKESKQDESGMPNNRFLAERTGGTYSTLKVQPAELEDSGVYFCASGLKGPGTDTQYFGPGTRLTVL.